These T cell receptor beta chains were read from a single sample in a study of cytomegalovirus exposure and HLA in healthy donors. Sequenced by immunoSEQ multiplex PCR; TCRdb stores in-frame clones only, minus some. The data contain 150,000 or so clones, about three quarters of them singletons. The sample taken for sequencing was PBMCs. These TCRs come from a man aged 35-49 years in good health and CMV-seropositive. Each CDR3 is given without its conserved first and last residue.

V: TRBV28
J: TRBJ2-5
CDR3: ASSFPQGTQETQY

V: TRBV5-1
J: TRBJ2-1
CDR3: ASSLLDSAQDEQF

V: TRBV5-4
J: TRBJ2-1
CDR3: ASSLYLAGSSYNEQF

V: TRBV19
J: TRBJ2-1
CDR3: ASSVAEIYNEQF

V: TRBV10-1
J: TRBJ1-1
CDR3: ASSDKGVNSNTEAF

V: TRBV6-1
J: TRBJ1-6
CDR3: ASRAWGVDSPLH

V: TRBV5-4
J: TRBJ2-7
CDR3: ASSIFTGDREQY

V: TRBV7-6
J: TRBJ1-1
CDR3: ASSLQGADTEAF

V: TRBV11-3
J: TRBJ2-1
CDR3: ASSYGTDSSYNEQF

V: TRBV5-1
J: TRBJ1-3
CDR3: ASSLGQRDTIY

V: TRBV27
J: TRBJ2-5
CDR3: ASPRLGGGNEQY

V: TRBV30
J: TRBJ1-1
CDR3: AWKDAGLVPEAF

V: TRBV7-6
J: TRBJ2-7
CDR3: ASSPMTSGPTYEQY

V: TRBV5-6
J: TRBJ2-7
CDR3: ASSVHLGLAGRYEQY

V: TRBV4-2
J: TRBJ1-1
CDR3: ASSQLRGFTEAF

V: TRBV9
J: TRBJ2-3
CDR3: ASSVSHSGGSTDTQY

V: TRBV28
J: TRBJ2-7
CDR3: ASTPDFIYEQY

V: TRBV7-8
J: TRBJ2-3
CDR3: ASSFGRTSAGATDVSTDTQY

V: TRBV28
J: TRBJ2-7
CDR3: ASTEGVGNYEQY

V: TRBV28
J: TRBJ2-3
CDR3: ASSLRRQVRITDTQY

V: TRBV6-1
J: TRBJ2-7
CDR3: ASSGGTGGTYEQY

V: TRBV7-9
J: TRBJ1-4
CDR3: ASSLGGVNEKLF

V: TRBV4-2
J: TRBJ2-7
CDR3: ASSQDPTGSEQY

V: TRBV27
J: TRBJ2-3
CDR3: ASRAGGQGTQY

V: TRBV5-5
J: TRBJ2-5
CDR3: ASSLEVAGGLETQY

V: TRBV13
J: TRBJ1-2
CDR3: ASGSGGYGYT

V: TRBV28
J: TRBJ2-7
CDR3: ASRIHGRYEQY

V: TRBV28
J: TRBJ1-1
CDR3: ASFGVAGLHTEAF

V: TRBV19
J: TRBJ2-1
CDR3: ASSYGSPSYNEQF

V: TRBV18
J: TRBJ1-6
CDR3: ASSPRPTARNSPLH

V: TRBV7-9
J: -
CDR3: ASSLGSYEQY

V: TRBV5-6
J: TRBJ1-4
CDR3: ASSTTGAPEKLF

V: TRBV30
J: TRBJ1-3
CDR3: AWNGASGNTIY

V: TRBV7-2
J: TRBJ2-1
CDR3: ASSLASGGYNEQF

V: TRBV12-5
J: TRBJ1-3
CDR3: ASGPTGGNTIY

V: TRBV18
J: TRBJ2-7
CDR3: ASSPPSQDEQY

V: TRBV27
J: TRBJ2-5
CDR3: ASSPGWEQY

V: TRBV7-9
J: TRBJ2-7
CDR3: ASSLEQKPGYEQY

V: TRBV7-3
J: TRBJ2-5
CDR3: ASSPGTPQETQY

V: TRBV9
J: -
CDR3: ASSPGLAGGPDYEQY

V: TRBV27
J: TRBJ2-7
CDR3: ASSLDRGAYEQY

V: TRBV5-1
J: -
CDR3: ASSLWTGARTYEQY

V: TRBV5-4
J: TRBJ2-5
CDR3: ASSQTSGRAGRQETQY

V: TRBV15
J: TRBJ2-5
CDR3: ATSADTQETQY

V: TRBV5-1
J: TRBJ2-3
CDR3: ASSSGAAGAGTDTQY

V: TRBV2
J: TRBJ2-7
CDR3: ASVETSGRREQY

V: TRBV7-2
J: TRBJ2-1
CDR3: ASSSGWGPNEQF

V: TRBV2
J: TRBJ2-5
CDR3: ASSEGRGQETQY

V: TRBV6-5
J: TRBJ2-7
CDR3: ASSYFGRDEQY

V: TRBV11-2
J: TRBJ2-4
CDR3: ASSLRRGGVLAKNIQY